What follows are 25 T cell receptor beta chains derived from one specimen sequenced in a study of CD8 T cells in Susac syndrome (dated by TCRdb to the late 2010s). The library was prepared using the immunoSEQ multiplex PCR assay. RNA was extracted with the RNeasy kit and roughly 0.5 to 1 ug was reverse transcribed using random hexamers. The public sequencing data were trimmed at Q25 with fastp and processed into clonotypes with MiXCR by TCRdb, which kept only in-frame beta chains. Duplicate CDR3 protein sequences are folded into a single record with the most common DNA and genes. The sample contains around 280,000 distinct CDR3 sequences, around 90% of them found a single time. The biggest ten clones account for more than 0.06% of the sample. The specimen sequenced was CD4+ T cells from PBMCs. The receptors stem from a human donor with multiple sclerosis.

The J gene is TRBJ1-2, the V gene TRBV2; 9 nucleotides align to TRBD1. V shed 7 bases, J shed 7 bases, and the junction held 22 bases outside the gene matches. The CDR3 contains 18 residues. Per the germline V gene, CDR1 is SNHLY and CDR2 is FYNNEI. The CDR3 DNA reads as TGTGCCAGCATGGCGGAGGCTCGGGGACAGGGCCCAAGAGGTGGCTACACCTTC. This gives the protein CASMAEARGQGPRGGYTF. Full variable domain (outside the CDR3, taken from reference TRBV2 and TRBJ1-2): EPEVTQTPSHQVTQMGQEVILRCVPISNHLYFYWYRQILGQKVEFLVSFYNNEISEKSEIFDDQFSVERPDGSNFTLKIRSTKLEDSAMYFCASMAEARGQGPRGGYTFGSGTRLTVV.

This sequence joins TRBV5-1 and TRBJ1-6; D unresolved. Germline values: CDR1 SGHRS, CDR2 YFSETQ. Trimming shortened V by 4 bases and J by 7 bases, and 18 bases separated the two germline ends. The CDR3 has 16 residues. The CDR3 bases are TGCGCCAGCAGCGCCGACACAATCAAGAACAATTCACCCCTCCACTTT. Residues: CASSADTIKNNSPLHF.

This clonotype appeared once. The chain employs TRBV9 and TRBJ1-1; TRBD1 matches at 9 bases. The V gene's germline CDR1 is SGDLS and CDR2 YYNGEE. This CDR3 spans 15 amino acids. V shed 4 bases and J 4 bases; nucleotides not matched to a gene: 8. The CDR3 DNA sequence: TGTGCCAGCAGCACCGGGACAGGGCTGACCACTGAAGCTTTCTTT. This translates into CASSTGTGLTTEAFF.

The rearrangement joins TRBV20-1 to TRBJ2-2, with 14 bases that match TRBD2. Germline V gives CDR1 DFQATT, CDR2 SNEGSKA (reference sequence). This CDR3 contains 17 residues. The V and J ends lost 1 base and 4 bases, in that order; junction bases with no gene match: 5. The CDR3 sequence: CSARGLAGGSRTGELFF. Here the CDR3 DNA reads TGCAGTGCTAGAGGACTAGCGGGGGGGAGTCGCACCGGGGAGCTGTTTTTT.

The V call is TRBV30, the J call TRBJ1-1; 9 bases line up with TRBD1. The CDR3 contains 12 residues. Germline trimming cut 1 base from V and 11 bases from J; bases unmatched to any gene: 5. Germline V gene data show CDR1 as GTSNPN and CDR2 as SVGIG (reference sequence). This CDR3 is CAWSGGQGRAFF. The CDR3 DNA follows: TGTGCCTGGAGTGGGGGACAGGGACGGGCTTTCTTT.

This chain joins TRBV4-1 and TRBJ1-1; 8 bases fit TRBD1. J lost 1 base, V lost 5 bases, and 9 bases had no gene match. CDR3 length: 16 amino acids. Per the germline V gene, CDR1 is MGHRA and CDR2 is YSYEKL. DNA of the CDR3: TGCGCCAGCAGCAGAGGACAGGGAGGGCCGAACACTGAAGCTTTCTTT. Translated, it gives CASSRGQGGPNTEAFF.

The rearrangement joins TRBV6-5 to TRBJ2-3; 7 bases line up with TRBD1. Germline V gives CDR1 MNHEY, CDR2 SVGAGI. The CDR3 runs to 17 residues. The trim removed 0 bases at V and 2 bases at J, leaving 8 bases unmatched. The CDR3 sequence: CASSYSLGQASTDTQYF. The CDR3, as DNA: TGTGCCAGCAGTTACTCCCTAGGACAGGCCTCCACAGATACGCAGTATTTT.

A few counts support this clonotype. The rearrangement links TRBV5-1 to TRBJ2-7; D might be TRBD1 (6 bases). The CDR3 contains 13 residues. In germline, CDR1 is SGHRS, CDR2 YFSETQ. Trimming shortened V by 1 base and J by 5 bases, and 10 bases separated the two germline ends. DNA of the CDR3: TGCGCCAGCAGCTTGTGGGCAGGGGACGAGCAGTACTTC. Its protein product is CASSLWAGDEQYF.

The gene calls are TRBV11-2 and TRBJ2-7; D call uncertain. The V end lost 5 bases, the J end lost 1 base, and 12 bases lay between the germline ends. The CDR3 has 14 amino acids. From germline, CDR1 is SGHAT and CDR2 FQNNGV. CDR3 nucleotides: TGTGCCAGCAGCCAAAGGACGGATTCCTACGAGCAGTACTTC. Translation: CASSQRTDSYEQYF.

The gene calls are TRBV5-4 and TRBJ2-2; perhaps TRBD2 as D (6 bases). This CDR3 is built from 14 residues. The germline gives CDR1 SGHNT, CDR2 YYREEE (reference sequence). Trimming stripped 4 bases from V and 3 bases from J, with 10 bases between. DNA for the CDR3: TGTGCCAGCAGCCCGGACTACCACACCGGGGAGCTGTTTTTT. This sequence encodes CASSPDYHTGELFF. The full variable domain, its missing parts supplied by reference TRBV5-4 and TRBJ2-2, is ETGVTQSPTHLIKTRGQQVTLRCSSQSGHNTVSWYQQALGQGPQFIFQYYREEENGRGNFPPRFSGLQFPNYSSELNVNALELDDSALYLCASSPDYHTGELFFGEGSRLTVL.

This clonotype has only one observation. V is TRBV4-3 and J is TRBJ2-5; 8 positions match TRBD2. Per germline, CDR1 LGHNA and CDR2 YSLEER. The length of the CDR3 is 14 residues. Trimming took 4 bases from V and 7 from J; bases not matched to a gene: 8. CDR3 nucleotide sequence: TGCGCCAGCAGCCTCACCCACGGGGGGGGGACCCAGTACTTC. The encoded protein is CASSLTHGGGTQYF.

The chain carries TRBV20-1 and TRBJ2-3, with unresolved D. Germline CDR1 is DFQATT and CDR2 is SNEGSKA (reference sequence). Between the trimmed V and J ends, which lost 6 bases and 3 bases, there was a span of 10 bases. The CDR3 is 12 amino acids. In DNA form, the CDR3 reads TGCAGTGCGTACCACTTGACAGATACGCAGTATTTT. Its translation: CSAYHLTDTQYF.

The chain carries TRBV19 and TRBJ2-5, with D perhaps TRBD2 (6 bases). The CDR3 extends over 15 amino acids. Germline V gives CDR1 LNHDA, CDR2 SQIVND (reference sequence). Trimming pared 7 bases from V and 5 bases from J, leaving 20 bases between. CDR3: CASTEGTLRAETQYF. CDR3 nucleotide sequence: TGTGCCAGTACCGAGGGGACTTTGCGCGCTGAGACCCAGTACTTC.

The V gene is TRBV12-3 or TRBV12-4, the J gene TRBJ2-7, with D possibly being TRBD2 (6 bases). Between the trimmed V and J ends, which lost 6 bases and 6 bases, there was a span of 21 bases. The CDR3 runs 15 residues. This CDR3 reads CASSRDSGPAIEQYF. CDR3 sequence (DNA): TGTGCCAGCAGCCGCGACAGCGGGCCTGCAATCGAGCAGTACTTC.

In nucleotides, the CDR3 is TGTGCCAGCAGTAGGCTGGGCCTGAACACTGAAGCTTTCTTT. It is translated as CASSRLGLNTEAFF. The rearrangement joins TRBV6-5 to TRBJ1-1; no firm D call. Looked up from germline, CDR1 is MNHEY and CDR2 is SVGAGI. Trimming cost V 5 bases and J 0 bases, with 10 bases left between them. This CDR3 region has 14 residues.

The CDR3 reads CSAWGGNYGYTF. The CDR3 region has the DNA TGCAGCGCCTGGGGCGGAAACTATGGCTACACCTTC. The chain links TRBV29-1 to TRBJ1-2; possible D gene TRBD1, 5 bases. The CDR3 spans 12 residues. V was cut by 7 bases and J by 2 bases, with 11 bases left in between. Germline values: CDR1 SQVTM, CDR2 ANQGSEA.

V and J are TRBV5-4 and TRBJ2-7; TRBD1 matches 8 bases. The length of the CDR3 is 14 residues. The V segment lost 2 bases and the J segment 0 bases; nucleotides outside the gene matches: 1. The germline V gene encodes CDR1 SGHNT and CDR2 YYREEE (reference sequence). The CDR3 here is CASSFGTGSYEQYF. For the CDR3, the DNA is TGTGCCAGCAGCTTCGGGACAGGCTCCTACGAGCAGTACTTC.

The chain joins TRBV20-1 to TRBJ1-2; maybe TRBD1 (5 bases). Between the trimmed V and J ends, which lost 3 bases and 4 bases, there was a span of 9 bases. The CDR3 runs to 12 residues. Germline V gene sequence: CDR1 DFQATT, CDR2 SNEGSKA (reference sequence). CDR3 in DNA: TGCAGTGCTAGGGGGGGTACCTATGGCTACACCTTC. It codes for CSARGGTYGYTF.

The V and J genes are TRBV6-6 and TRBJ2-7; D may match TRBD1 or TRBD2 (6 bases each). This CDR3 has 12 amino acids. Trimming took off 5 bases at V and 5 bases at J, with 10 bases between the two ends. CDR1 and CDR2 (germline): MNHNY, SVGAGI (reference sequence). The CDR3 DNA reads TGTGCCAGCAGTCCTGGGGGGCACGAGCAGTACTTC. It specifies CASSPGGHEQYF.

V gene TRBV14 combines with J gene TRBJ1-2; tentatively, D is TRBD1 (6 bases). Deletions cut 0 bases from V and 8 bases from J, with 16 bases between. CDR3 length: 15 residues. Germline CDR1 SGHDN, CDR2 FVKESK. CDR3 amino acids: CASSQDDMGQGGYTF. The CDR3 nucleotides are TGTGCCAGCAGCCAAGATGACATGGGACAAGGGGGCTACACCTTC.

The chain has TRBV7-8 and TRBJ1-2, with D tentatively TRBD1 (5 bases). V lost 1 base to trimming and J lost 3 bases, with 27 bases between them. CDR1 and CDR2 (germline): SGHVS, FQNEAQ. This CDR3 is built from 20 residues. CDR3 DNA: TGTGCCAGCAGCTTAGTGTCGGGGGACGGTTTTAGGGTGCAGGACTATGGCTACACCTTC. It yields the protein CASSLVSGDGFRVQDYGYTF.

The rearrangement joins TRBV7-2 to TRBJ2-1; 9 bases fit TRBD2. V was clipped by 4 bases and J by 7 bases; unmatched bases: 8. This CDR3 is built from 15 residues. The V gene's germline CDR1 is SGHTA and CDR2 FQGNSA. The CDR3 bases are TGTGCCAGCAGCTCAGAGGGACTAGCTTATAATGAGCAGTTCTTC. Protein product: CASSSEGLAYNEQFF.

The CDR3 region is CASSFRRSSTDTQYF. The DNA of the CDR3 is TGTGCCAGCAGTTTCCGAAGATCTAGCACAGATACGCAGTATTTT. The genes are TRBV27 and TRBJ2-3, with D uncertain. This CDR3 has 15 amino acids. Trimming left V 3 bases short and J 0 bases short, with 10 bases between. Germline CDR1 is MNHEY and CDR2 is SMNVEV (reference sequence).

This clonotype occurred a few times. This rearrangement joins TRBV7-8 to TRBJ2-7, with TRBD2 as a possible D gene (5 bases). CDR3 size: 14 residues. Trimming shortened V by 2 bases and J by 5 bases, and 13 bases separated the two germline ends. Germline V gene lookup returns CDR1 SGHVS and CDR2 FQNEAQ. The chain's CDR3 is CASSLRELSHEQYF. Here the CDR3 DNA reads TGTGCCAGCAGCTTACGGGAACTTTCCCACGAGCAGTACTTC.

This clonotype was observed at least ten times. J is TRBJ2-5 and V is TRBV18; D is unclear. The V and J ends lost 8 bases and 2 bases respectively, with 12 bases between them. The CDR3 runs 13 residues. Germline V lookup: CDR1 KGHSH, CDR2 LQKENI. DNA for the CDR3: TGTGCCAGCAGCTTAGGCCTACAAGAGACCCAGTACTTC. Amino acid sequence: CASSLGLQETQYF.